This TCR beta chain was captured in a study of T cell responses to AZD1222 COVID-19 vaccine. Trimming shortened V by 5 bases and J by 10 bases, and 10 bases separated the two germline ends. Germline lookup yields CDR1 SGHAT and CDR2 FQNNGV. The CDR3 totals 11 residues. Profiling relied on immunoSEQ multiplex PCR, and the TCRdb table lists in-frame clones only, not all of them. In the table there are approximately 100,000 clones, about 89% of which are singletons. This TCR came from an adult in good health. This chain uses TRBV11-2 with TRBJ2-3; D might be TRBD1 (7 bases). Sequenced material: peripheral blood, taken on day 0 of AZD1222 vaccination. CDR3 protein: CASSVRGAQYF. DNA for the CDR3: TGTGCCAGCAGCGTCAGGGGGGCGCAGTATTTT. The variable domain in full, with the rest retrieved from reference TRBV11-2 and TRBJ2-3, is EAGVAQSPRYKIIEKRQSVAFWCNPISGHATLYWYQQILGQGPKLLIQFQNNGVVDDSQLPKDRFSAERLKGVDSTLKIQPAKLEDSAVYLCASSVRGAQYFGPGTRLTVL.